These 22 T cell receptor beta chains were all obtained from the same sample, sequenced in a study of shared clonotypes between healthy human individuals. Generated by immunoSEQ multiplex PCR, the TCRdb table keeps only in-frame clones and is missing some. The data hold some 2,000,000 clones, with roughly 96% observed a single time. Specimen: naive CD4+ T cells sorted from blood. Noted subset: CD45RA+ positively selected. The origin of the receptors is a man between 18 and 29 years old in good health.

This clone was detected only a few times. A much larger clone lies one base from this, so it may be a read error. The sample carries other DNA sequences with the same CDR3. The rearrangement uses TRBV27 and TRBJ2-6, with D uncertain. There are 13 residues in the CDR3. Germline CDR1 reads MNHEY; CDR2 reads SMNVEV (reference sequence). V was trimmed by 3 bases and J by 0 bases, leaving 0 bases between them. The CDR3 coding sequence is TGTGCCAGCAGTTTCTCTGGGGCCAACGTCCTGACTTTC. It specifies CASSFSGANVLTF.

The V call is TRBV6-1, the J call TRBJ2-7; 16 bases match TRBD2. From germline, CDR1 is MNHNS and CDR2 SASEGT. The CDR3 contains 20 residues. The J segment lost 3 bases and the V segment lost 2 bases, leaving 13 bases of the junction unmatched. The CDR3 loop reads CASSEPPSGLAGGYFYEQYF. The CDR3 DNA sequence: TGTGCCAGCAGTGAACCCCCGTCGGGACTAGCGGGAGGGTACTTCTACGAGCAGTACTTC.

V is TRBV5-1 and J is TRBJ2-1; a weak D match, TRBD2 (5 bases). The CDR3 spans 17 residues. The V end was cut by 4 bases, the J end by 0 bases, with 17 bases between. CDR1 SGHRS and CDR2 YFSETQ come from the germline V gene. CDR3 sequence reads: CASSARAGSSSYNEQFF. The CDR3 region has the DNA TGCGCCAGCAGCGCTAGGGCGGGTTCGAGCTCCTACAATGAGCAGTTCTTC.

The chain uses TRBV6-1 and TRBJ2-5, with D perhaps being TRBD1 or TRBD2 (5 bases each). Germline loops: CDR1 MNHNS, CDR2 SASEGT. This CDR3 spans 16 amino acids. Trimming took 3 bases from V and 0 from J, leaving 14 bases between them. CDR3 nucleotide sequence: TGTGCCAGCAGTGATCCTGGGGACGGATACCAAGAGACCCAGTACTTC. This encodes CASSDPGDGYQETQYF.

CDR3 sequence: CASSLGGLADNEQFF. The CDR3 nucleotides are TGTGCCAGCAGCTTGGGTGGTCTAGCGGACAATGAGCAGTTCTTC. The chain recombines TRBV5-4 with TRBJ2-1, with 7 bases aligning to TRBD2. Trimming took 0 bases from V and 5 from J; bases not matched to a gene: 5. The CDR3 is made up of 15 amino acids. CDR1 SGHNT and CDR2 YYREEE come from the germline V gene (reference sequence).

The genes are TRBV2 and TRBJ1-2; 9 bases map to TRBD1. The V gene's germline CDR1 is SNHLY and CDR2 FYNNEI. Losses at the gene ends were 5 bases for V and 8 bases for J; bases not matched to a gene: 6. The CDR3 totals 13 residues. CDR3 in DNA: TGTGCCAGCAGTCCAGACAGGGGGATAGGCTACACCTTC. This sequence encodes CASSPDRGIGYTF.

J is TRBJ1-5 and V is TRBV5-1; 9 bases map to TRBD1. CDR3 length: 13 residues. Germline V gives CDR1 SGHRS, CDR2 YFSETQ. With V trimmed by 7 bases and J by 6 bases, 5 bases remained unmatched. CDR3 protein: CASEGQGFQPQHF. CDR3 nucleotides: TGCGCCAGCGAGGGACAGGGCTTTCAGCCCCAGCATTTT.

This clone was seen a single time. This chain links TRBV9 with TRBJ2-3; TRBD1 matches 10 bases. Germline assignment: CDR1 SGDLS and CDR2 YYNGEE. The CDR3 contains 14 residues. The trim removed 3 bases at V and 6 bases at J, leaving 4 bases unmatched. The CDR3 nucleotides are TGTGCCAGCAGCGCGGGACAGGGGATCGATACGCAGTATTTT. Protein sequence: CASSAGQGIDTQYF. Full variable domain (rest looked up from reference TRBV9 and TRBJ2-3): DSGVTQTPKHLITATGQRVTLRCSPRSGDLSVYWYQQSLDQGLQFLIQYYNGEERAKGNILERFSAQQFPDLHSELNLSSLELGDSALYFCASSAGQGIDTQYFGPGTRLTVL.

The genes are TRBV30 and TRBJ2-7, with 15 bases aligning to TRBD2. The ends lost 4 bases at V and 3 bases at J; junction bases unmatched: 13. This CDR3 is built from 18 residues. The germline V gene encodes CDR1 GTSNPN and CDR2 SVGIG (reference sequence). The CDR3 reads CAWNRGRTSGRVIYEQYF. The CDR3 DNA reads TGTGCCTGGAATAGGGGGAGGACTAGCGGGAGGGTTATCTACGAGCAGTACTTC. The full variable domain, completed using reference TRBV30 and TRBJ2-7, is SQTIHQWPATLVQPVGSPLSLECTVEGTSNPNLYWYRQAAGRGLQLLFYSVGIGQISSEVPQNLSASRPQDRQFILSSKKLLLSDSGFYLCAWNRGRTSGRVIYEQYFGPGTRLTVT.

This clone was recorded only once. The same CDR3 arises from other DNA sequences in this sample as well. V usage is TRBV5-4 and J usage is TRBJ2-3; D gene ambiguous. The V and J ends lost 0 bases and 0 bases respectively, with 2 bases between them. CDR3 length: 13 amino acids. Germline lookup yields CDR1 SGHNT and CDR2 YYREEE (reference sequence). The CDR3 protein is CASSLVSTDTQYF. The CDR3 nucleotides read TGTGCCAGCAGCTTGGTCAGCACAGATACGCAGTATTTT.

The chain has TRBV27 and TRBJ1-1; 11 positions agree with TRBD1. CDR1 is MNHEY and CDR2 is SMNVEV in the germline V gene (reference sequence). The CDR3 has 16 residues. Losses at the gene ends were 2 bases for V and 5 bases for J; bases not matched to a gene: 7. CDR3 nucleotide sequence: TGTGCCAGCAGTTTACGGACAGGGGGCCGGGGGACTGAAGCTTTCTTT. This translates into CASSLRTGGRGTEAFF.

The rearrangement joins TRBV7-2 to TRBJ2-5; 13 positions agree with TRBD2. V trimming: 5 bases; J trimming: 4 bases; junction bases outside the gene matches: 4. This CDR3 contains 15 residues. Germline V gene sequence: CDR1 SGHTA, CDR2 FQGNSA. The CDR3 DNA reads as TGTGCCAGCAGCAGCACTAGCGGGAGGGGAGAGACCCAGTACTTC. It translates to CASSSTSGRGETQYF.

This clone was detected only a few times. This CDR3 reads CASSRLESYEQYF. CDR3 sequence (DNA): TGTGCCAGCAGCCGACTAGAGTCCTACGAGCAGTACTTC. V is TRBV7-2 and J is TRBJ2-7, with D possibly TRBD2 on 6 matching bases. The germline gives CDR1 SGHTA, CDR2 FQGNSA. The V and J ends lost 5 bases and 1 base respectively, with 9 bases between them. CDR3 length: 13 residues.

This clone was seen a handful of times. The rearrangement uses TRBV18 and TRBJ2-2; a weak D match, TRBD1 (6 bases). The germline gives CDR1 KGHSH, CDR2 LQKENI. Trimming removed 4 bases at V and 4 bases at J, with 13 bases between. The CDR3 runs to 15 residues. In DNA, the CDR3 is TGTGCCAGCTCACGAAACAGGGCCTCCACCGGGGAGCTGTTTTTT. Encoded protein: CASSRNRASTGELFF.

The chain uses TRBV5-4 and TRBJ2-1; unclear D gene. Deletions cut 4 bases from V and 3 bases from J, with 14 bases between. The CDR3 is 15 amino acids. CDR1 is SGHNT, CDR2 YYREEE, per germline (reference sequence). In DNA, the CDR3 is TGTGCCAGCAGCCGAGACTCGGGCAACTACAATGAGCAGTTCTTC. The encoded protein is CASSRDSGNYNEQFF.

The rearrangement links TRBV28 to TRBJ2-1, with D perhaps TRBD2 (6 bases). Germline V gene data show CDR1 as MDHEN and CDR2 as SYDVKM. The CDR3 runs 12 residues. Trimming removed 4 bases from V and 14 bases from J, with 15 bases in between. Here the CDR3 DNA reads TGTGCCAGCAGTTCGACCGGGACTCCCAAGTTCTTC. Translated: CASSSTGTPKFF.

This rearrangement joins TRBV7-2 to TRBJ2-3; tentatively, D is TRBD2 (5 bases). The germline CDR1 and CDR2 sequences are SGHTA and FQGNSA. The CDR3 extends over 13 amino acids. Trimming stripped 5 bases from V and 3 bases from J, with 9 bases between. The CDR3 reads CASSHPGTDTQYF. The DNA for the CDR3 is TGTGCCAGCAGCCACCCGGGGACAGATACGCAGTATTTT.

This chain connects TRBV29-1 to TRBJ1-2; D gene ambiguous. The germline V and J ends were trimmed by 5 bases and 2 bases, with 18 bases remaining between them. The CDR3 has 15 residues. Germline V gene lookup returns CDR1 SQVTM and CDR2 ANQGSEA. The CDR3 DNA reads TGCAGCGTTTCCAGGTCGGAAGAAGTAAACTATGGCTACACCTTC. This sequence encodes CSVSRSEEVNYGYTF.

The CDR3 reads CSVSRDQKGGPYF. DNA of the CDR3: TGCAGCGTCTCCCGGGACCAAAAAGGGGGCCCGTACTTC. The chain combines TRBV29-1 with TRBJ2-5; 7 bases align to TRBD1. J gave up 13 bases and V 6 bases, and 17 bases lay outside the gene matches. Germline V gene sequence: CDR1 SQVTM, CDR2 ANQGSEA. CDR3 length equals 13 residues.

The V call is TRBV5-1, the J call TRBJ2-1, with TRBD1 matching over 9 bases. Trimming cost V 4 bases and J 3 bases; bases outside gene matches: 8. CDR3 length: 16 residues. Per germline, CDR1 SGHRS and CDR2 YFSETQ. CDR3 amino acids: CASSLGATGGYNEQFF. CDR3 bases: TGCGCCAGCAGCCTGGGGGCGACAGGGGGCTACAATGAGCAGTTCTTC.

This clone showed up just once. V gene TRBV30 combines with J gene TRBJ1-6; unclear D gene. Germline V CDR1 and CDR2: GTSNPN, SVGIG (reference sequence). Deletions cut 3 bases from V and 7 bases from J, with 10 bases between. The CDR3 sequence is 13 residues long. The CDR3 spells CAWSADGNSPLHF. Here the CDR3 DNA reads TGTGCCTGGAGCGCCGACGGAAATTCACCCCTCCACTTT.

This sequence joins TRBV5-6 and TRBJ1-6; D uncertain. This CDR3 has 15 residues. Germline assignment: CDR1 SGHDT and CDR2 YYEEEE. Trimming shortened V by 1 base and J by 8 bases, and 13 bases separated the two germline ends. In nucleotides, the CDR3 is TGTGCCAGCAGCTTGTATAGTCTGTCGGATTCACCCCTCCACTTT. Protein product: CASSLYSLSDSPLHF.